Shown below are 10 T cell receptor beta chains from a single sample sequenced in a study of shared clonotypes between healthy human individuals. TCRdb's table, derived via immunoSEQ multiplex PCR, lists solely in-frame clones and lacks some. This table holds about 2.4 million clones, over 85% found once. Sequencing was carried out using naive CD4+ T cells sorted from blood. As for subset: CD45RA+ positively selected. The receptors here all came from a man aged 18 to 29 in good health.

This clone was seen a single time. The chain is built from TRBV19 and TRBJ2-2; D possibly corresponds to TRBD2 (5 bases). CDR1 and CDR2 from the germline V gene are LNHDA and SQIVND (reference sequence). V was clipped by 6 bases and J by 4 bases, with 12 bases between them. CDR3 length: 14 residues. DNA for the CDR3: TGTGCCAGTAGGAGGGTGGCGGCCACCGGGGAGCTGTTTTTT. Protein sequence: CASRRVAATGELFF.

CDR3 DNA sequence: TGTGCCAGCAGCTTAGGTACGGGCCTCACCTACAATGAGCAGTTCTTC. Translation gives CASSLGTGLTYNEQFF. J is TRBJ2-1 and V is TRBV7-8; D ambiguous. This CDR3 contains 16 residues. Per the germline V gene, CDR1 is SGHVS and CDR2 is FQNEAQ. The V end was cut by 1 base, the J end by 2 bases, with 12 bases between. Variable domain in full (rest from reference TRBV7-8 and TRBJ2-1): GAGVSQSPRYKVAKRGQDVALRCDPISGHVSLFWYQQALGQGPEFLTYFQNEAQLDKSGLPSDRFFAERPEGSVSTLKIQRTQQEDSAVYLCASSLGTGLTYNEQFFGPGTRLTVL.

The chain employs TRBV11-2 and TRBJ1-3; TRBD1 matches at 8 bases. CDR1 is SGHAT and CDR2 is FQNNGV in the germline V gene. Unmatched junction bases numbered 11, after V lost 7 bases and J lost 3 bases. The CDR3 totals 16 residues. CDR3 bases: TGTGCCAGCACTCGCAGACAGGGGCAGGATGGAAACACCATATATTTT. This sequence encodes CASTRRQGQDGNTIYF. The full variable domain, with the rest looked up from reference TRBV11-2 and TRBJ1-3, is EAGVAQSPRYKIIEKRQSVAFWCNPISGHATLYWYQQILGQGPKLLIQFQNNGVVDDSQLPKDRFSAERLKGVDSTLKIQPAKLEDSAVYLCASTRRQGQDGNTIYFGEGSWLTVV.

The chain couples TRBV4-2 to TRBJ2-5; 11 bases fit TRBD1. V shed 2 bases and J 2 bases; nucleotides not matched to a gene: 4. The germline CDR1 and CDR2 sequences are LGHNA and YNFKEQ. The CDR3 loop spans 16 amino acids. The CDR3 nucleotides read TGTGCCAGCAGCCAACAGGGACAGGGGGATCAAGAGACCCAGTACTTC. Protein: CASSQQGQGDQETQYF.

Comments on this clone: Additional DNA sequences in this sample encode the identical CDR3. The chain carries TRBV27 and TRBJ1-1; no firm D call. Trimming shortened V by 5 bases and J by 1 base, and 11 bases separated the two germline ends. Per the germline V gene, CDR1 is MNHEY and CDR2 is SMNVEV (reference sequence). The CDR3 totals 14 residues. The CDR3 DNA is TGTGCCAGCAGTCCCTGGACGGAGAACACTGAAGCTTTCTTT. This sequence encodes CASSPWTENTEAFF.

Concerning this clone: Other DNA sequences in the same sample also yield this CDR3. The chain's CDR3 is CASSLGQGDTGELFF. In DNA form, the CDR3 reads TGCGCCAGCAGCCTTGGGCAGGGAGACACCGGGGAGCTGTTTTTT. The rearrangement uses TRBV5-1 and TRBJ2-2; D possibly matches TRBD1 or TRBD2 (5 bases each). The CDR3 is 15 amino acids. Germline CDR1 and CDR2: SGHRS and YFSETQ. V was pared by 4 bases and J by 3 bases, with 13 bases between.

The genes are TRBV7-2 and TRBJ2-1; the D gene is possibly TRBD2 (5 bases). The V end lost 5 bases, the J end lost 6 bases, and 17 bases lay between the germline ends. Germline assignment: CDR1 SGHTA and CDR2 FQGNSA. This CDR3 spans 15 amino acids. The CDR3 nucleotides are TGTGCCAGCAGCCGCGGGCTAGCTTCAGTCAATGAGCAGTTCTTC. It is translated as CASSRGLASVNEQFF. Drawing the rest from reference TRBV7-2 and TRBJ2-1, the complete variable domain is GAGVSQSPSNKVTEKGKDVELRCDPISGHTALYWYRQSLGQGLEFLIYFQGNSAPDKSGLPSDRFSAERTGGSVSTLTIQRTQQEDSAVYLCASSRGLASVNEQFFGPGTRLTVL.

The V and J genes are TRBV5-8 and TRBJ2-5; the D call may be TRBD1 or TRBD2 (5 bases each). Germline CDR1 SGHTS, CDR2 YDEGEE. The CDR3 has 13 amino acids. V was cut by 4 bases and J by 2 bases, with 9 bases left in between. CDR3 DNA sequence: TGTGCCAGCAGCCGGGGACGGCAAGAGACCCAGTACTTC. Translated, it gives CASSRGRQETQYF. Supplemented by reference TRBV5-8 and TRBJ2-5, the full variable domain reads EAGVTQSPTHLIKTRGQQATLRCSPISGHTSVYWYQQALGLGLQFLLWYDEGEERNRGNFPPRFSGRQFPNYSSELNVNALELEDSALYLCASSRGRQETQYFGPGTRLLVL.

V gene TRBV7-2 combines with J gene TRBJ1-6; 7 bases align to TRBD1. Germline-derived CDR1 and CDR2 are SGHTA and FQGNSA. The V and J ends lost 3 bases and 7 bases, in that order; junction bases with no gene match: 0. The CDR3 covers 13 residues. CDR3: CASSLGQNSPLHF. The DNA for the CDR3 is TGTGCCAGCAGCTTGGGACAGAATTCACCCCTCCACTTT.

Points on this clone: The sample contains more than one DNA sequence encoding this CDR3. The chain links TRBV2 to TRBJ2-5; D unresolved. Trimming took 6 bases from V and 5 from J, leaving 4 bases between them. The CDR3 is made up of 10 amino acids. Germline CDR1 is SNHLY and CDR2 is FYNNEI. The CDR3 is CASSPETQYF. The CDR3 nucleotides read TGTGCCAGCAGCCCCGAGACCCAGTACTTC.